The rows below give T cell receptor beta chains drawn from one sample of a study of T-cell reconstitution after alpha-beta-depleted transplantation in children. TCRdb reprocessed the PCR reads via MiXCR and lists one record per CDR3 protein. The repertoire holds about 360,000 distinct CDR3 sequences, 10% to 15% seen once, with 4.3% in the top ten. Sequencing used PBMCs, obtained from the stem cell graft. The origin of the receptors is a human donor who donated a stem cell graft to a child with Fanconi anemia. Each CDR3 is given with its conserved first and last residue. A D gene is named only where the DNA matches it firmly. Where a row states a size, it is once, few, many or the class of an expanded clone; other rows omit it.

j_gene | v_gene | d_gene | abundance | CDR3nt | CDR3aa
TRBJ1-1 | TRBV5-4 | . | many | TGTGCCAGCAGCTTGAGTAAAGGGGCGAACACTGAAGCTTTCTTT | CASSLSKGANTEAFF
TRBJ1-5 | TRBV12-3/TRBV12-4 | . | . | TGTGCCAGCAGGAGGGGAGGGGTCCAGCCCCAGCATTTT | CASRRGGVQPQHF
TRBJ2-3 | TRBV18 | TRBD1 | . | TGTGCCAGCTCACCGCGACAGGGGCAGGGGCCCACAGATACGCAGTATTTT | CASSPRQGQGPTDTQYF
TRBJ2-1 | TRBV2 | . | . | TGTGCCAGCATTGCAGGGACACAAGTCAATGAGCAGTTCTTC | CASIAGTQVNEQFF
TRBJ2-5 | TRBV7-3 | TRBD1 | few | TGTGCCAGCAGCTTAGTACAGGGGACCAAAGAGACCCAGTACTTC | CASSLVQGTKETQYF
TRBJ1-1 | TRBV2 | . | many | TGTGCCAGCAGTGAGGGACCGAACACTGAAGCTTTCTTT | CASSEGPNTEAFF
TRBJ1-1 | TRBV7-8 | . | many | TGTGCCAGCAGCTTACTACCGAACACTGAAGCTTTCTTT | CASSLLPNTEAFF
TRBJ2-2 | TRBV29-1 | TRBD1 | few | TGCAGCGTTGAAGATAAGACAGGGATGGGGCACACCGGGGAGCTGTTTTTT | CSVEDKTGMGHTGELFF
TRBJ1-1 | TRBV9 | . | few | TGTGCCAGCAGCGAGGGGGTAGGAACTGAAGCTTTCTTT | CASSEGVGTEAFF
TRBJ1-1 | TRBV18 | . | few | TGTGCCAGCTCACCGGGGACGGTTAATATGAACACTGAAGCTTTCTTT | CASSPGTVNMNTEAFF
TRBJ1-1 | TRBV6-2/TRBV6-3 | . | . | TGTGCCAGCAGTTACCTACTCATCTGGGGAGAAGAAGCTTTCTTT | CASSYLLIWGEEAFF
TRBJ2-5 | TRBV4-3 | . | . | TGCGCCAGCAGCCATGATTTTAGAGCCCCAGAGACCCAGTACTTC | CASSHDFRAPETQYF
TRBJ1-1 | TRBV14 | TRBD1 | . | TGTGCCAGCAGCCCCAGGACAGGGGTATCAGCTTTCTTT | CASSPRTGVSAFF
TRBJ2-1 | TRBV2 | TRBD1 | . | TGTGCCAGCAGTGATCGGGACAGGTACAATGAGCAGTTCTTC | CASSDRDRYNEQFF
TRBJ2-5 | TRBV28 | . | many | TGTGCCAGCAGTTTAAGGGGGTTCGCGGGGGTCCTCGAGACCCAGTACTTC | CASSLRGFAGVLETQYF
TRBJ2-7 | TRBV3-1 | TRBD1 | once | TGTGCCACCAGCCATACGCCGGGACAGAGATACGAGCAGTACTTC | CATSHTPGQRYEQYF
TRBJ1-5 | TRBV5-6 | . | few | TGTGCCAGCAGCTTGGCGGGCAGACCCAATCAGCCCCAGCATTTT | CASSLAGRPNQPQHF